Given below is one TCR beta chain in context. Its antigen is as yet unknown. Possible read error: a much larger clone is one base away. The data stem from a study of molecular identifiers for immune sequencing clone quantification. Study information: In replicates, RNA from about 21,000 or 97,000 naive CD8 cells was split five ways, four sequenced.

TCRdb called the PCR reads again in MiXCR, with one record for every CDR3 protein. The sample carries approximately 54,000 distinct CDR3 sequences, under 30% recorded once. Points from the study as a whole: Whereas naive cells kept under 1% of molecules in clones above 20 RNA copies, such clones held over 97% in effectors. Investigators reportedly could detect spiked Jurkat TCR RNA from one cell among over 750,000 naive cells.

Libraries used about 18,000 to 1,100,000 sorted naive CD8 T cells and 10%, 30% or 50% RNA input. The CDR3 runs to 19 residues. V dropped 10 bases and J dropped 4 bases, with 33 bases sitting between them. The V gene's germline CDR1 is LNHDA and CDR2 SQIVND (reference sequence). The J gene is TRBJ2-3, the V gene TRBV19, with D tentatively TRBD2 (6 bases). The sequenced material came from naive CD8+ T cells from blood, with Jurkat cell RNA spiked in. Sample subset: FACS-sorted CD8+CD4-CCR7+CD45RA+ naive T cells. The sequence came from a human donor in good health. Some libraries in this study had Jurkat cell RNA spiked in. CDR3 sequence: CANHPGGGLTPKSADTQYF. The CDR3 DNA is TGTGCCAACCACCCCGGGGGAGGACTTACCCCAAAGAGCGCAGATACGCAGTATTTT. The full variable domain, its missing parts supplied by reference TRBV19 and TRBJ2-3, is DGGITQSPKYLFRKEGQNVTLSCEQNLNHDAMYWYRQDPGQGLRLIYYSQIVNDFQKGDIAEGYSVSREKKESFPLTVTSAQKNPTAFYLCANHPGGGLTPKSADTQYFGPGTRLTVL.